What follows is one T cell receptor beta chain and its context. What it binds is unknown. These data come from a study of cytomegalovirus exposure and HLA in healthy donors. Study results and limitations: That first-cohort TCR clusters tended to co-occur in the roughly 130 validation repertoires was found in a later analysis. It was reportedly the case that the classifier diagnosed cytomegalovirus status with high specificity and sensitivity.

CDR3 size: 15 residues. V was cut by 6 bases and J by 0 bases, with 9 bases left in between. Germline-derived CDR1 and CDR2 are MNHEY and SVGAGI. Donors were drawn from the approximately 130-subject validation cohort, separate from the roughly 700-subject first cohort. The assay was immunoSEQ multiplex PCR, and TCRdb's table has in-frame clones only and misses some. This table has approximately 90,000 clones, roughly 92% appearing once. This chain links TRBV6-5 with TRBJ2-6; D unresolved. The sample consisted of PBMCs. This clonotype was sampled from a woman aged 25 to 39 in good health and CMV-seropositive. CDR3 nucleotides: TGTGCCAGCAGCCCCCCCCACTCTGGGGCCAACGTCCTGACTTTC. Translating it yields CASSPPHSGANVLTF.